This T cell receptor (beta chain) was profiled in a study of blood T cell repertoires in COVID-19. Study-wide background: From the United States, Italy and Spain came samples of acute and convalescent COVID-19. PBMCs, B-cell-depleted T cells, or T cells provided the cDNA or gDNA that made up the material.

In the original workflow: Nucleated cell number was recorded as an estimate derived from reference gene primer amplification. Here immunoSEQ multiplex PCR was the method, and the copy in TCRdb shows in-frame clones only, minus some. That table gives V, J and clone size, and the DNA gave D and trimming. The repertoire includes roughly 250,000 clones, 70% to 90% of them detected once, and roughly 0.8% sits in the top ten. The length of the CDR3 is 16 residues. Losses at the gene ends were 2 bases for V and 0 bases for J; bases not matched to a gene: 1. Germline V gene lookup returns CDR1 LGHNA and CDR2 YNFKEQ.

The TCR sequence derives from a woman aged 25 to 39 with acute or convalescent COVID-19. What was sequenced was peripheral blood. The rearrangement links TRBV4-2 to TRBJ2-6; 7 bases are a match to TRBD1. The CDR3 DNA is TGTGCCAGCAGCCAAAACAGGGGCTCTGGGGCCAACGTCCTGACTTTC. Its translation: CASSQNRGSGANVLTF.